This T cell receptor (beta chain) was captured by sequencing in a study of shared clonotypes between healthy human individuals. Points from the study as a whole: Of the naive CD4 clonotypes, roughly 5.2% were shared across a few donors.

Points on this clone: No antigen is known for it.

The assay was run at deep level. This table comes from immunoSEQ multiplex PCR, and its TCRdb copy is limited to in-frame clones, with some not included. The table includes approximately 2,000,000 clones, roughly 90% detected once. Participating donors were healthy, HIV-negative adults free of recent acute infections or vaccinations. Researchers partitioned CD4+ cells into CD45RA+ naive and CD45RA-negative memory subsets. This sequence was found in a man between 18 and 29 years old in good health. Some clones in this sample may be carry-over from other donors' samples. The sequenced material came from naive CD4+ T cells from PBMCs. Sample subset: CD45RA+ positively selected.

The CDR3 loop is CASSPGALNTEAFF. The CDR3 region has the DNA TGTGCCAGCAGCCCAGGGGCCTTGAACACTGAAGCTTTCTTT. The chain joins TRBV5-5 to TRBJ1-1; D is possibly TRBD1 (6 bases). The CDR3 consists of 14 residues. Trimming shortened V by 4 bases and J by 0 bases, and 10 bases separated the two germline ends. The germline V gene encodes CDR1 SGHKS and CDR2 YYEKEE (reference sequence).